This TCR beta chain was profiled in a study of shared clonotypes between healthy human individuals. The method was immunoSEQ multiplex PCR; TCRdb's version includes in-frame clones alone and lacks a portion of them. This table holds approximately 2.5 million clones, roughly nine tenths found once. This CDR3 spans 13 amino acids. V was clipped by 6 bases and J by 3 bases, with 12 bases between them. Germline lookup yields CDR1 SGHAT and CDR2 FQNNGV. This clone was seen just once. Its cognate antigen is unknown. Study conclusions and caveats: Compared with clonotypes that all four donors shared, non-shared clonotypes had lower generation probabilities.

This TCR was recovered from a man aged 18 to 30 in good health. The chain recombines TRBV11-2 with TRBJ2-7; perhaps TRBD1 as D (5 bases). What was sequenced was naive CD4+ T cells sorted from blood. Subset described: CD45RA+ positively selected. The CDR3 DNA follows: TGTGCCAGCAGACCCCAGGGTTTCTACGAGCAGTACTTC. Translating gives CASRPQGFYEQYF.